The rows below give T cell receptor beta chains drawn from one sample of a study of blood T cell repertoires in COVID-19. Sequencing was performed with immunoSEQ multiplex PCR; in TCRdb, only in-frame clones are kept and a portion is missing. The sample consists of about 190,000 clones, around 80% of them appearing once. The sequenced sample was peripheral blood. These receptor sequences come from a man aged 25-45 years with active or convalescent COVID-19. Both conserved end residues are part of each CDR3. Fields, in order: V gene, CDR3 length, J gene, CDR3 protein.

TRBV3-1/TRBV3-2	13	TRBJ1-3	CASSDRGPDTIYF
TRBV6-1	16	TRBJ1-1	CASSEKLGSRGTEAFF
TRBV27	16	TRBJ2-1	CASSLTSGNLYNEQFF
TRBV27	15	TRBJ2-3	CASSTLAGGSDTQYF
TRBV4-3	15	TRBJ1-3	CASSQDRGSGNTIYF
TRBV7-6	16	TRBJ1-4	CASSLGRGANPEKLFF
TRBV27	13	TRBJ2-1	CASSLHPSYEQFF
TRBV21-1	10	TRBJ1-5	CATAWDREHF
TRBV18	16	TRBJ2-5	CASSPSWTGGLETQYF
TRBV7-6	18	TRBJ2-7	CASSPRGADREKTHEQYF
TRBV7-9	14	TRBJ1-6	CASSPDRGEAPLHF
TRBV19	14	TRBJ2-5	CASSIGLGGETQYF
TRBV6-5	12	TRBJ1-4	CASRRSNEKLFF
TRBV5-1	16	TRBJ2-3	CASSLTLTASTDTQYF
TRBV7-9	15	TRBJ2-7	CASSAGRTGVHEQYF
TRBV24-1	12	TRBJ2-1	CATADRDNEQFF
TRBV18	16	TRBJ2-5	CASSPTGGRVRETQYF
TRBV5-1	15	TRBJ2-3	CASSLVSGSTDTQYF
TRBV6-2/TRBV6-3	16	TRBJ2-3	CASSYEGLFLADTQYF
TRBV6-6	15	TRBJ1-1	CASSYWDRADTEAFF
TRBV7-2	15	TRBJ2-7	CASSLTGTPSYEQYF
TRBV7-9	14	TRBJ1-2	CASSLAPGARGYTF
TRBV2	15	TRBJ1-1	CASSEEEDRVTEAFF
TRBV5-1	14	TRBJ1-2	CASSLEGARYGYTF
TRBV30	13	TRBJ1-1	CAWRGQANTEAFF
TRBV12-5	17	TRBJ1-2	CASGLAGTGGVDYGYTF
TRBV18	16	TRBJ1-1	CASSPYDRDFNTEAFF
TRBV2	13	TRBJ1-1	CASSDSVNTEAFF
TRBV15	16	TRBJ2-5	CATSREPPAGVETQYF
TRBV9	13	TRBJ1-1	CASSVRRGTEAFF
TRBV7-9	16	TRBJ2-3	CASSVQNGLERHTQYF
TRBV19	16	TRBJ2-6	CASSQDRLSGANVLTF
TRBV18	16	TRBJ1-2	CASSPLRELFNYGYTF
TRBV28	13	TRBJ1-2	CASSLRVRDGYTF
TRBV19	16	TRBJ2-3	CASSMALAGSTDTQYF
TRBV19	15	TRBJ1-4	CASTRTGGLGEKLFF
TRBV6-4	15	TRBJ2-1	CASSILAGENNEQFF
TRBV2	11	TRBJ2-1	CASSPLNEQFF
TRBV14	16	TRBJ2-7	CASSQLEWGVSYEQYF
TRBV16	16	TRBJ1-2	CASSQSGLSEGRGYTF
TRBV2	12	TRBJ2-1	CASRYTGNEQFF
TRBV11-2	13	TRBJ2-1	CASSSLRGAEQFF
TRBV19	14	TRBJ2-7	CASSIGGGGYEQYF
TRBV10-1	15	TRBJ2-2	CASSPWTGETGELFF
TRBV12-3/TRBV12-4	13	TRBJ1-5	CASSDHADQPQHF
TRBV5-1	14	TRBJ2-7	CASSSSESPYEQYF
TRBV7-2	13	TRBJ1-1	CASSQDRNTEAFF
TRBV2	12	TRBJ1-2	CASMSLRGGYTF
TRBV6-5	14	TRBJ2-1	CASTKDRGPNEQFF
TRBV10-3	13	TRBJ2-4	CAISEAQVGIQYF
TRBV4-3	16	TRBJ2-1	CASSQDQTGGPNEQFF
TRBV12-3/TRBV12-4	11	TRBJ1-1	CASSLAQVNFF
TRBV2	18	TRBJ1-5	CASSEALRGAGSNQPQHF